The 6 T cell receptor beta chains below were found in one sample sequenced in a study of OX40 agonist ivuxolimab in advanced cancers. Assay: immunoSEQ multiplex PCR; the TCRdb copy retains only in-frame clones and omits some. The sample consists of 90,000 to 100,000 clones, 80% to 90% of them appearing once. The sample consisted of CD4+ or CD8+ T cells sorted from blood, taken in a trial of the OX40 agonist ivuxolimab. The receptors were sampled from an adult with an advanced solid tumor such as melanoma, head and neck, liver or kidney cancer.

This chain links TRBV5-6 with TRBJ1-4; 7 bases line up with TRBD1. V shed 4 bases, J shed 8 bases, and the junction held 5 bases outside the gene matches. The germline V gene encodes CDR1 SGHDT and CDR2 YYEEEE. This CDR3 has 13 residues. The CDR3 DNA reads TGTGCCAGCAGCAGGGGGCGCGGGGAAAAACTGTTTTTT. It translates to CASSRGRGEKLFF.

The chain is built from TRBV25-1 and TRBJ2-2; 8 bases are shared with TRBD1. There are 16 residues in the CDR3. The trim removed 7 bases at V and 4 bases at J, leaving 11 bases unmatched. Germline V gene sequence: CDR1 MGHDK, CDR2 SYGVNS. CDR3 amino acids: CASTLDRGAGTGELFF. The CDR3 DNA sequence: TGTGCCAGCACCCTAGACAGGGGCGCCGGCACCGGGGAGCTGTTTTTT.

This chain connects TRBV28 to TRBJ1-1, with 9 bases that match TRBD1. Germline trimming cut 5 bases from V and 0 bases from J; bases unmatched to any gene: 7. The germline V gene has CDR1 MDHEN and CDR2 SYDVKM. The CDR3 has 16 residues. CDR3 protein: CASSTPGQGLNTEAFF. DNA of the CDR3: TGTGCCAGCAGTACCCCGGGACAGGGATTGAACACTGAAGCTTTCTTT.

This chain links TRBV7-9 with TRBJ1-1; D might be TRBD1 (5 bases). Trimming took off 3 bases at V and 0 bases at J, with 23 bases between the two ends. Germline CDR1 SEHNR, CDR2 FQNEAQ (reference sequence). The CDR3 is 19 amino acids. CDR3 sequence reads: CASSLGGLVRKSMNTEAFF. The DNA for the CDR3 is TGTGCCAGCAGCTTGGGGGGGTTGGTCAGAAAATCGATGAACACTGAAGCTTTCTTT.

The J gene is TRBJ2-1, the V gene TRBV6-6; maybe TRBD2 (5 bases). Germline V gives CDR1 MNHNY, CDR2 SVGAGI (reference sequence). Trimming left V 4 bases short and J 0 bases short, with 13 bases between. This CDR3 contains 16 residues. CDR3 DNA: TGTGCCAGCAGTTCTGAAGGTGGGAGCTCCTACAATGAGCAGTTCTTC. As protein: CASSSEGGSSYNEQFF.

This chain joins TRBV18 and TRBJ2-2; weak D call: TRBD1 (6 bases). The germline gives CDR1 KGHSH, CDR2 LQKENI. The CDR3 loop spans 14 amino acids. V lost 2 bases to trimming and J lost 4 bases, with 8 bases between them. The CDR3 spells CASSPGQSTGELFF. DNA for the CDR3: TGTGCCAGCTCACCAGGACAGAGCACCGGGGAGCTGTTTTTT.